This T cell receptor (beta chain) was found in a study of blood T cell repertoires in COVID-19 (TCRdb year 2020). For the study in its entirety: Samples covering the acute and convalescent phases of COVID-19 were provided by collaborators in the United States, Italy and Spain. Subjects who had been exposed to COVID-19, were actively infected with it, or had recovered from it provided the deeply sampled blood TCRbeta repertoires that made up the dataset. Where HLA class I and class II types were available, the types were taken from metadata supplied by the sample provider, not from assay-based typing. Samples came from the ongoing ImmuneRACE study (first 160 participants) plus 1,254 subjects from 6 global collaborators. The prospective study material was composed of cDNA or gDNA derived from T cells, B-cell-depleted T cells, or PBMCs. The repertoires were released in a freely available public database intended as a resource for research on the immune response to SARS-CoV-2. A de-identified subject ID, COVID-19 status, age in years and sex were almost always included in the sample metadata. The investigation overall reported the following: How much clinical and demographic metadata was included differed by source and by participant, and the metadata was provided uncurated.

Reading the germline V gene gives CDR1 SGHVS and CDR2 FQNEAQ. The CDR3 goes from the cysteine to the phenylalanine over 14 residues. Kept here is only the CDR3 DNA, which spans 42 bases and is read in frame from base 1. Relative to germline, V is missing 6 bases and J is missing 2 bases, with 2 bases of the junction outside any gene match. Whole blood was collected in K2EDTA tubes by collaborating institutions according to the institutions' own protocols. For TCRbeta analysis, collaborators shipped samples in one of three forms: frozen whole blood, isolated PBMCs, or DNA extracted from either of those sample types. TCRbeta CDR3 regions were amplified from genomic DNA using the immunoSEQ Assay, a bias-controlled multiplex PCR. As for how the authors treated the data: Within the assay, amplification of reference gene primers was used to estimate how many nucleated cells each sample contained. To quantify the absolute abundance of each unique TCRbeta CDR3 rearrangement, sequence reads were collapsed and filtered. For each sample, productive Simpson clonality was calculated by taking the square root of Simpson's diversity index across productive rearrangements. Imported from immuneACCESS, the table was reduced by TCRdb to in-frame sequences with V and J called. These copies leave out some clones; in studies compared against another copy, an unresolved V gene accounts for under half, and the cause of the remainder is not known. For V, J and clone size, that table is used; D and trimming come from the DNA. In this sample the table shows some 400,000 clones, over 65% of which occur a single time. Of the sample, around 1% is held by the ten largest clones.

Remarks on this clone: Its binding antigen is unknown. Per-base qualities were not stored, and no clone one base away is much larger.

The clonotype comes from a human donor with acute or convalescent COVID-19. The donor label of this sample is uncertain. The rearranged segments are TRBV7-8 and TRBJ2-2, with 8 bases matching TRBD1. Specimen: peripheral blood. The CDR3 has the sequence CASRGQANTGELFF. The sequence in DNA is TGTGCCAGCAGGGGACAGGCAAACACCGGGGAGCTGTTTTTT. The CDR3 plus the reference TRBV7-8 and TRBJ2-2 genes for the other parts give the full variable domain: GAGVSQSPRYKVAKRGQDVALRCDPISGHVSLFWYQQALGQGPEFLTYFQNEAQLDKSGLPSDRFFAERPEGSVSTLKIQRTQQEDSAVYLCASRGQANTGELFFGEGSRLTVL.